This TCR beta chain was sequenced during a study of Ad26.COV2.S vaccination and SARS-CoV-2 variants. Turning to the study itself: Intramuscular Ad26.COV2.S doses were given once or twice, 56 days apart. Study-wide points: In TCR breadth and depth analyses, total T cell responses may have been underestimated.

Treatment indicated: about 20 received Ad26.COV2.S at low or high dose, single or two shots; 5 received placebo; per-sample allocation not given. The study sampled participants on day 63 after the first vaccine or placebo injection. An Ad26 vector was used to express Wuhan-strain SARS-CoV-2 spike as the vaccine. Repertoires were generated with immunoSEQ multiplex PCR, while TCRdb's copy carries only in-frame clones and drops some. This table holds hundreds of thousands of clones, roughly 91% found once. The germline CDR1 and CDR2 sequences are SGHVS and FQNEAQ. CDR3 size: 15 residues. V lost 5 bases and J lost 2; bases outside the gene matches: 5. A few counts support this clone. Its antigen is as yet unknown.

The sample here was peripheral blood, taken in a trial of Ad26.COV2.S vaccine versus placebo. J is TRBJ2-7 and V is TRBV7-8, with 11 bases identical to TRBD2. This sequence was found in a person between 18 and 60 years old who received the Ad26.COV2.S COVID-19 vaccine or a placebo. In DNA form, the CDR3 reads TGTGCCAGCAGCGTACTAGCGGGGGAGACCTACGAGCAGTACTTC. It yields the protein CASSVLAGETYEQYF.